The rows below give T cell receptor beta chains drawn from one sample of a study of response to subunit inactivated influenza vaccine. TCRdb itself ran the RT-PCR reads through MiXCR, one entry per CDR3 protein. Of approximately 530,000 distinct CDR3 sequences listed, roughly 7.9% are singletons. The sequencing used PBMCs from blood, collected around 2 years after vaccination. The receptors derive from a man aged 45 to 70 who received an inactivated influenza vaccine. Each CDR3 is given without its conserved first and last residue.

CDR3 protein	V gene	J gene
ASSLDSFYGYT	TRBV5-1	TRBJ1-2
SVKGADRGGTDTQY	TRBV29-1	TRBJ2-3
ASSLDSSQGKNIQY	TRBV5-1	TRBJ2-4
ASSLRSEETQY	TRBV5-1	TRBJ2-5
ASSVTTGGYYGYT	TRBV9	TRBJ1-2
ASSAQGGAKNIQY	TRBV6-1	TRBJ2-4
SATSLAGINPDTQY	TRBV20-1	TRBJ2-3
ASSLEGAGTDTQY	TRBV5-1	TRBJ2-3
ASSTYYEQY	TRBV11-2	TRBJ2-7
ASSLYRAETQY	TRBV12-3/TRBV12-4	TRBJ2-5
ASSGLAGWYNEQF	TRBV12-3/TRBV12-4	TRBJ2-1
SAWTTNTDTQY	TRBV20-1	TRBJ2-3
ASRLTGTGGHTGELF	TRBV7-2	TRBJ2-2
ASSPGLAGGPGDTQY	TRBV4-3	TRBJ2-3
ASRTSDRPSYEQY	TRBV6-1	TRBJ2-7
ASNAGTGVGGELF	TRBV5-1	TRBJ2-2
ASSDRLEIDTQY	TRBV5-4	TRBJ2-3
ATSRDLLAGVGETQY	TRBV15	TRBJ2-5
ASSLYGSYEQY	TRBV5-1	TRBJ2-7
ASSPPSGMGYEQY	TRBV18	TRBJ2-7
ASSQFFYSYNEQF	TRBV28	TRBJ2-1
ASSGLAGERNEQF	TRBV9	TRBJ2-1
AWRLAGGPGTQY	TRBV30	TRBJ2-5
ASSLIFSDRDNTGELF	TRBV11-3	TRBJ2-2
ATSTSGGSTQY	TRBV24-1	TRBJ2-5
ASLTSENNEQF	TRBV2	TRBJ2-1
SARSGGEAKNIQY	TRBV20-1	TRBJ2-4
SAQRSVNEQF	TRBV20-1	TRBJ2-1
ASRAGGYNEQF	TRBV12-3/TRBV12-4	TRBJ2-1
ASSHLGGETYEQY	TRBV4-1	TRBJ2-7
ASSLGWGGGASEQF	TRBV7-7	TRBJ2-1
ASGRASGYNEQF	TRBV7-2	TRBJ2-1
ASSFTGGWSNQPQH	TRBV12-3/TRBV12-4	TRBJ1-5
SARDLSAGKNEKLF	TRBV20-1	TRBJ1-4
SAETGRGTGELF	TRBV29-1	TRBJ2-2
SVATSNNSPLH	TRBV29-1	TRBJ1-6
ASSQVRASGRMNEQF	TRBV14	TRBJ2-1
ASIQRRGPSTDTQY	TRBV6-1	TRBJ2-3
ASRSLSQHLH	TRBV2	TRBJ1-6
ASSAVGTGTLGSNQPQH	TRBV6-1	TRBJ1-5
SVEGHLSTDTQY	TRBV29-1	TRBJ2-3
ASSLDQGDEQF	TRBV7-9	TRBJ2-1
AWSGGYEQY	TRBV30	TRBJ2-7